This T cell receptor (beta chain) is from a study of shared clonotypes between healthy human individuals. Study overall: Donors had three CD4 naive, three CD4 memory, two CD8 naive and one CD8 memory plate apiece. Study conclusions and caveats: Incomplete sequencing of sorted subsets was indicated by rarefaction despite large depth. Researchers sampled only blood; tissue repertoires likely differ.

Details on this clone: The antigen remains unidentified.

V shed 8 bases, J shed 4 bases, and the junction held 10 bases outside the gene matches. Germline values: CDR1 LNHNV, CDR2 YYDKDF (reference sequence). CDR3 length: 15 amino acids. Naive CD8 isolation took CD45RO-negative cells positively selected for CCR7 and excluded terminally differentiated effector memory CD45RA+ cells. Profiled with immunoSEQ multiplex PCR; TCRdb holds only in-frame clones, not every one. This table has about 680,000 clones, about 90% appearing once. Sequencing input: naive CD8+ T cells sorted from blood. The source of this sequence is a man younger than 45 in good health. This chain joins TRBV15 and TRBJ2-1, with 8 positions matching TRBD2. CDR3: CATSVLAAGYNEQFF. Here the CDR3 DNA reads TGTGCCACCTCAGTACTAGCGGCAGGTTACAATGAGCAGTTCTTC.